This passage covers 3 T cell receptor beta chains from one sample sequenced in a study of blood T cell repertoires in COVID-19. Clones were sequenced by immunoSEQ multiplex PCR, and TCRdb holds only the in-frame ones, with some missing. The table lists 100,000 to 120,000 clones, around 90% of them singletons. The sequenced sample was peripheral blood. The receptors here all came from a woman between 50 and 59 years old with acute or convalescent COVID-19.

V is TRBV27 and J is TRBJ1-1; 7 nucleotides line up with TRBD1. V lost 3 bases to trimming and J lost 1 base; unmatched junction nucleotides: 5. Germline CDR1 and CDR2: MNHEY and SMNVEV (reference sequence). This CDR3 region has 15 residues. The CDR3 sequence: CASSFSDRANTEAFF. The CDR3 coding sequence is TGTGCCAGCAGTTTTTCTGACAGGGCGAACACTGAAGCTTTCTTT.

The chain combines TRBV3-1 (or the pseudogene TRBV3-2) with TRBJ2-3; 11 bases line up with TRBD2. Germline V lookup: CDR1 LGHDT, CDR2 YNNKEL (reference sequence). Germline trimming cut 4 bases from V and 1 base from J; bases unmatched to any gene: 7. This CDR3 is built from 17 residues. Written as DNA, the CDR3 is TGTGCCAGCAGCCGGGGTAGCGGGAGGGCCCGCACAGATACGCAGTATTTT. Amino acid sequence: CASSRGSGRARTDTQYF.

The V and J genes are TRBV10-3 and TRBJ2-1; 7 nucleotides align to TRBD1. The CDR3 spans 14 residues. Per the germline V gene, CDR1 is ENHRY and CDR2 is SYGVKD. After removal of 3 bases from V and 7 bases from J, the junction contained 6 bases not matched to a gene. CDR3 residues: CAISDPGGINEQFF. In DNA, the CDR3 is TGTGCCATCAGTGACCCAGGGGGAATTAATGAGCAGTTCTTC.